Here is one TCR beta chain with its context. Its cognate antigen is unknown. These data belong to a study of identifying expanded T cells in peripheral blood. TCRdb keeps only in-frame clones here, not all; method: immunoSEQ multiplex PCR. The sample lists approximately 86,000 clones; about 88% were seen once. Study results and limitations: Clone count variance between approximately two-week samples rose with total template count.

There are 15 residues in the CDR3. Per the germline V gene, CDR1 is ENHRY and CDR2 is SYGVKD. Deletions cut 0 bases from V and 4 bases from J, with 12 bases between. The sequenced sample was blood. The chain has TRBV10-3 and TRBJ1-2, with a weak D call TRBD1 (6 bases). This TCR was sampled from a person between 18 and 75 years old in good health. The CDR3 here is CAISESGGGSYGYTF. As DNA, the CDR3 is TGTGCCATCAGTGAGTCGGGGGGCGGTTCCTATGGCTACACCTTC.